This TCR beta chain stems from a study of CD8+ T cells in alopecia areata. On the study more broadly: A regimen of oral tofacitinib, 5 to 10 mg twice daily, was given to treated patients.

CDR3 length: 17 amino acids. V lost 8 bases, J lost 1 base, and 14 bases stayed unmatched. Germline V gene sequence: CDR1 LNHDA, CDR2 SQIVND (reference sequence). Treatment here: oral pan-JAK inhibitor, 5-10 mg twice daily. Whole-study findings and limits: Many expanded lesional clones persisted during tofacitinib (in both scalp and blood).

Investigators isolated RNA and reverse transcribed it into cDNA to act as the sequencing template. Libraries were prepared by immunoSEQ multiplex PCR; TCRdb keeps only in-frame clonotypes and omits some of them. The sample holds about 200,000 clones, roughly 64% seen once. Remarks on this clone: Its antigen is undetermined.

The receptor's source is a human donor with alopecia areata. J is TRBJ1-1 and V is TRBV19, with 9 positions matching TRBD1. The sequencing here drew on CD4+ T cells sorted from blood, taken at week 24, from a patient treated with tofacitinib. CDR3 loop: CASRSGTGKSSNTEAFF. Here the CDR3 DNA reads TGTGCCAGTCGATCTGGGACAGGGAAGAGTTCGAACACTGAAGCTTTCTTT.